A single TCR beta chain is shown here with its context. There is no known antigen for this receptor. There are no base qualities to consult, and no much larger clone falls within one base. Inclusive of the bounding cysteine and phenylalanine, the CDR3 is 12 residues long. The read is trimmed to its CDR3 DNA, 36 bases read in frame from base 1. In the germline V gene (reference sequence), CDR1 corresponds to SEHNR and CDR2 to FQNEAQ. V is reduced by 2 bases and J by 3 bases, leaving a spacing of 5 bases between them. The source of the sample is a study of neoadjuvant nivolumab and ipilimumab in lung cancer (TCRdb year 2020). A note on the overall study: Intravenous nivolumab was dosed at 3 mg/kg on days 1, 15 and 29, and in the combination arm ipilimumab 1 mg/kg was added on day 1 only. For each study arm, the primary endpoint of the trial was the rate of major pathologic response (MPR) in the intention-to-treat population. Seven patients had matched pretherapy and resected tumor pairs analyzed, with four treated with nivolumab and three with nivolumab plus ipilimumab. TCR repertoires in pretherapy (baseline) peripheral blood were compared with TCR repertoires in tumors resected at surgery after neoadjuvant immune checkpoint blockade. In the trial, almost 45 patients with operable NSCLC were treated, of whom approximately 23 were randomized to nivolumab monotherapy and roughly 21 to nivolumab plus ipilimumab.

The label giving this sample's time point can be read as: pretherapy, before neoadjuvant immune checkpoint inhibitors. The samples were taken from NEOSTAR, a phase 2 randomized trial in operable NSCLC that tested neoadjuvant nivolumab or nivolumab plus ipilimumab, followed by surgery. Study-wide findings and limitations: From pretherapy to surgery, tumor T-cell richness and clonality increased in three of three dual-therapy tumors but in only two of four nivolumab-treated tumors. Pretherapy blood TCR richness correlated positively with richness in tumors resected after neoadjuvant therapy (Spearman R ≈ 0.8). Greater TCR richness and clonality were observed in resected tumors than in tumor-adjacent uninvolved lung, and increases were observed in more dual-therapy-treated tumors. No significant correlation was found between TCR clonality and pathologic tumor regression, and only one major-pathologic-response sample was available for the clonality analysis. TCR sequencing was performed in a small number of samples.

The library relied on the immunoSEQ multiplex PCR assay. In the paper's pipeline: Repertoires were summarized by richness and clonality, and significantly expanded and contracted clones were identified between pre- and post-therapy samples. TCRdb holds this immuneACCESS table with in-frame rearrangements only. Some clones are missing; in checked studies, unresolved V genes explain under half, and the rest has no known cause. D and trimming were read from the DNA, whereas the V and J calls and clone size are those reported in that table. Present in this sample are 40,000 to 60,000 clones, about 89% of which were seen just once. Roughly 3.7% of the sample is held by the ten biggest clonotypes.

The rearrangement joined TRBV7-9 to TRBJ2-7; no confident D gene assignment can be made. This TCR derives from an adult with non-small cell lung cancer. Some clones in this sample may be carry-over from other donors' samples. This sample comprised blood, obtained before neoadjuvant nivolumab, alone or with ipilimumab. The DNA reads as follows: TGTGCCAGCAGCTTACTGGACTACGAGCAGTACTTC. The encoded protein is CASSLLDYEQYF.